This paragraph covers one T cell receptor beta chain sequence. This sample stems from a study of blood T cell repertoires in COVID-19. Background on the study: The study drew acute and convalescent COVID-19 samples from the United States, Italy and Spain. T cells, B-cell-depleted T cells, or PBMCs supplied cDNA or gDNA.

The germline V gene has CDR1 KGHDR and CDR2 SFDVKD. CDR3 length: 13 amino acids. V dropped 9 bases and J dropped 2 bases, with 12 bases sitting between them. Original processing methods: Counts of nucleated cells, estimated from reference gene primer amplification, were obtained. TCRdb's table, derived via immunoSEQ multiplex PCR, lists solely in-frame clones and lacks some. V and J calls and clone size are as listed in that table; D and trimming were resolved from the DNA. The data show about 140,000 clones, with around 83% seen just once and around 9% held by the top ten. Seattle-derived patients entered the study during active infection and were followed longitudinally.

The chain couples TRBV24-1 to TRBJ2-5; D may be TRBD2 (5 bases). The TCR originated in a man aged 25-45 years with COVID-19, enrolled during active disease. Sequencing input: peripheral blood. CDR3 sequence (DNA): TGTGCCACCCGAGGGAGTGGTCAAGAGACCCAGTACTTC. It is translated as CATRGSGQETQYF.